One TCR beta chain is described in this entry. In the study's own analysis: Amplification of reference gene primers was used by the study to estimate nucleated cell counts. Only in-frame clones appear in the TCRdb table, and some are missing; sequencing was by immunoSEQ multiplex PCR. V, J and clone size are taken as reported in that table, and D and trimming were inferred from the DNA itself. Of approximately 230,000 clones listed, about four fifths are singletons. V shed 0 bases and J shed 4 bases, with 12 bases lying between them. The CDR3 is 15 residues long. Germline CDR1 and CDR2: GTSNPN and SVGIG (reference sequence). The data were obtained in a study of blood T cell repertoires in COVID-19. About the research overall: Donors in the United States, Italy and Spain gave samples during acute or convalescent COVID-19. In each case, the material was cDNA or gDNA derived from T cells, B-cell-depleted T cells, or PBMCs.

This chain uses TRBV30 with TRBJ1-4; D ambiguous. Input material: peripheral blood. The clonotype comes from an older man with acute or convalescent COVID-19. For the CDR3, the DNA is TGTGCCTGGAGTGTAGAGGCGGCCCTTAATGAAAAACTGTTTTTT. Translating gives CAWSVEAALNEKLFF.